This paragraph reports one T cell receptor beta chain. What it binds is unknown. Profiling relied on immunoSEQ multiplex PCR, and the TCRdb table lists in-frame clones only, not all of them. The sample lists about 110,000 clones; more than 70% were seen once. This CDR3 spans 16 amino acids. Losses at the gene ends were 4 bases for V and 7 bases for J; bases not matched to a gene: 11. Germline V gene lookup returns CDR1 SGHRS and CDR2 YFSETQ. The sample originates from a study of cytomegalovirus exposure and HLA in healthy donors. Overall study results and limits: TCR sequences were mostly rare, though some public TCRs occurred in many donors.

This chain joins TRBV5-1 and TRBJ2-1, with 10 bases matching TRBD1. This receptor was taken from a woman aged 18-29 years in good health and CMV-seronegative. Sequenced: PBMCs. CDR3 DNA: TGCGCCAGCAGCCTTCGTCCCGGGACAGGGGATAATGAGCAGTTCTTC. It encodes CASSLRPGTGDNEQFF.